These T cell receptor beta chains were read from a single sample in a study of OX40 agonist ivuxolimab in advanced cancers. The protocol was immunoSEQ multiplex PCR, while the TCRdb copy is restricted to in-frame clones and leaves out a portion. Counted here are about 45,000 clones, around 90% occurring once; the ten biggest clones make up 15% to 20%. The sequenced sample was CD4+ or CD8+ T cells sorted from blood, obtained in a trial of the OX40 agonist ivuxolimab. All receptors come from an adult with an advanced solid tumor such as melanoma, head and neck, liver or kidney cancer. Both conserved end residues are part of each CDR3. Each record gives: J gene, CDR3 length, D gene, V gene, clone size, CDR3 protein, CDR3 DNA. The D gene is left open where the match is weak. Clone size is shown for a subset of rows, as once, few, many or a class of expanded clone.

TRBJ2-5,16,TRBD2,TRBV4-1,NA,CASSQEERGGPETQYF,TGCGCCAGCAGCCAAGAGGAGCGGGGGGGCCCCGAGACCCAGTACTTC
TRBJ1-5,15,NA,TRBV11-2,NA,CASSFSVDANQPQHF,TGTGCCAGCAGCTTTTCAGTGGACGCCAATCAGCCCCAGCATTTT
TRBJ2-7,19,TRBD1,TRBV7-6,NA,CASSLLSGPTGTGTYEQYF,TGTGCCAGCAGCTTATTAAGCGGACCGACCGGGACAGGGACCTACGAGCAGTACTTC
TRBJ2-3,17,TRBD2,TRBV6-4,few,CASSDSTSGSGTDTQYF,TGTGCCAGCAGTGACTCGACTAGCGGGAGTGGCACAGATACGCAGTATTTT
TRBJ2-7,15,NA,TRBV7-9,NA,CASSQKPARVHEQYF,TGTGCCAGCAGCCAGAAACCCGCCCGGGTTCACGAGCAGTACTTC
TRBJ1-5,11,NA,TRBV6-1,NA,CASEDGQPQHF,TGTGCCAGCGAAGATGGTCAGCCCCAGCATTTT
TRBJ2-3,14,TRBD1,TRBV19,NA,CASSPRDRGWTQYF,TGTGCCAGTAGTCCGAGGGACAGGGGTTGGACGCAGTATTTT
TRBJ2-5,11,NA,TRBV7-9,NA,CASSFRETQYF,TGTGCCAGCAGCTTCCGGGAGACCCAGTACTTC
TRBJ2-7,14,TRBD1,TRBV7-1,NA,CASSSPNRGYEQYF,TGTGCCAGCAGCTCCCCGAACAGGGGCTACGAGCAGTACTTC
TRBJ2-1,12,NA,TRBV2,NA,CARGNAWDEQFF,TGTGCCAGAGGTAACGCCTGGGATGAGCAGTTCTTC
TRBJ1-2,15,TRBD1,TRBV7-9,few,CASSLEGGPDYGYTF,TGTGCCAGCAGCTTAGAAGGGGGCCCGGACTATGGCTACACCTTC
TRBJ2-3,14,NA,TRBV29-1,NA,CSVVVRGRADTQYF,TGCAGCGTTGTGGTGCGGGGCCGGGCAGATACGCAGTATTTT
TRBJ2-7,16,TRBD1,TRBV15,medium-sized,CATSSPGQGYSYEQYF,TGTGCCACCAGCTCGCCAGGACAGGGATACTCCTACGAGCAGTACTTC
TRBJ2-1,14,NA,TRBV6-5,NA,CASSYRGPDNEQFF,TGTGCCAGCAGTTACCGGGGGCCGGACAATGAGCAGTTCTTC
TRBJ2-5,11,NA,TRBV30,NA,CAWSVGGTQYF,TGTGCCTGGAGTGTTGGAGGGACCCAGTACTTC
TRBJ2-3,12,TRBD2,TRBV5-4,NA,CASSRGVDTQYF,TGTGCCAGCAGCCGGGGGGTGGATACGCAGTATTTT
TRBJ1-6,15,TRBD1,TRBV9,NA,CASSPRGQANSPLHF,TGTGCCAGCAGCCCCCGGGGACAGGCAAATTCACCCCTCCACTTT
TRBJ2-3,17,TRBD2,TRBV7-7,NA,CASSPALLAGAEDTQYF,TGTGCCAGCAGCCCGGCATTACTAGCGGGAGCGGAAGATACGCAGTATTTT
TRBJ1-4,15,NA,TRBV4-1,NA,CASSQGTALGEKLFF,TGCGCCAGCAGCCAAGGAACAGCCTTGGGTGAAAAACTGTTTTTT
TRBJ2-7,13,NA,TRBV10-2,NA,CASTEGLSYEQYF,TGCGCCAGCACCGAAGGGCTTTCCTACGAGCAGTACTTC
TRBJ2-7,15,TRBD2,TRBV6-6,NA,CASSYRAGDSYEQYF,TGTGCCAGCAGTTACCGCGCGGGAGACTCCTACGAGCAGTACTTC
TRBJ2-3,14,NA,TRBV5-1,NA,CASSLLGGTDTQYF,TGCGCCAGCAGCTTGCTCGGGGGCACAGATACGCAGTATTTT
TRBJ2-2,13,NA,TRBV10-2,NA,CASGLMNTGELFF,TGCGCCAGCGGTTTGATGAACACCGGGGAGCTGTTTTTT
TRBJ1-5,14,NA,TRBV30,NA,CAWSVRAPNQPQHF,TGTGCCTGGAGTGTAAGGGCCCCGAATCAGCCCCAGCATTTT
TRBJ1-2,13,NA,TRBV13,NA,CASSSGPAQGYTF,TGTGCCAGCAGCTCCGGGCCGGCCCAGGGCTACACCTTC
TRBJ1-1,13,NA,TRBV4-1,NA,CASSQHMNTEAFF,TGCGCCAGCAGCCAACATATGAACACTGAAGCTTTCTTT
TRBJ2-1,14,NA,TRBV4-1,NA,CASSQGGIRDEQFF,TGCGCCAGCAGCCAAGGAGGGATTCGGGATGAGCAGTTCTTC
TRBJ2-7,15,NA,TRBV29-1,NA,CSVEDGPRGTYEQYF,TGCAGCGTTGAAGATGGGCCCAGAGGAACCTACGAGCAGTACTTC
TRBJ2-1,16,TRBD2,TRBV2,NA,CASPDVAGESYNEQFF,TGTGCCAGCCCCGACGTAGCGGGAGAATCCTACAATGAGCAGTTCTTC
TRBJ2-1,15,TRBD2,TRBV12-5,NA,CASGLVLAGGGEQFF,TGTGCTAGTGGTTTGGTTCTAGCGGGAGGAGGTGAGCAGTTCTTC
TRBJ2-7,14,NA,TRBV29-1,NA,CSVEKGSGENEQYF,TGCAGCGTTGAAAAGGGTTCGGGGGAAAACGAGCAGTACTTC
TRBJ2-7,15,NA,TRBV7-9,NA,CASSSRGALAYEQYF,TGTGCCAGCAGCTCAAGGGGGGCCCTCGCCTACGAGCAGTACTTC
TRBJ1-2,11,NA,TRBV29-1,NA,CSVLANYGYTF,TGCAGCGTTCTGGCAAACTATGGCTACACCTTC
TRBJ1-5,16,NA,TRBV19,NA,CASSILWAGSDQPQHF,TGTGCCAGTAGTATTCTTTGGGCAGGGAGTGATCAGCCCCAGCATTTT
TRBJ2-2,15,TRBD2,TRBV6-5,NA,CASSGLAGEAGELFF,TGTGCCAGCAGTGGACTAGCGGGAGAGGCCGGGGAGCTGTTTTTT
TRBJ2-1,17,TRBD1,TRBV7-9,NA,CASSPQKGTGKGHEQFF,TGTGCCAGCAGCCCCCAAAAGGGGACAGGAAAAGGGCATGAGCAGTTCTTC
TRBJ2-3,16,NA,TRBV15,NA,CATSRDLAGRLDTQYF,TGTGCCACCAGCAGAGATCTGGCGGGACGCCTGGATACGCAGTATTTT
TRBJ1-1,15,NA,TRBV10-3,NA,CAISDRIQVDTEAFF,TGTGCCATCAGTGACCGGATCCAGGTTGACACTGAAGCTTTCTTT
TRBJ2-6,15,TRBD1,TRBV7-6,once,CASSNTGAGANVLTF,TGTGCCAGCAGCAATACAGGGGCTGGGGCCAACGTCCTGACTTTC
TRBJ1-4,16,TRBD1,TRBV5-1,few,CASSPETGTGNEKLFF,TGCGCCAGCAGCCCGGAAACCGGGACAGGCAATGAAAAACTGTTTTTT
TRBJ1-1,14,NA,TRBV4-1,NA,CASSQATGNTEAFF,TGCGCCAGCAGCCAGGCAACAGGGAACACTGAAGCTTTCTTT
TRBJ2-7,12,NA,TRBV7-9,NA,CASSPTGYEQYF,TGTGCCAGCAGCCCCACCGGCTACGAGCAGTACTTC
TRBJ1-1,15,NA,TRBV4-1,NA,CASSQSDNMNTEAFF,TGCGCCAGCAGCCAATCCGACAACATGAACACTGAAGCTTTCTTT
TRBJ1-1,15,TRBD1,TRBV7-9,NA,CASSSYRGGGTEAFF,TGTGCCAGCAGCTCATACAGGGGAGGAGGCACTGAAGCTTTCTTT
TRBJ1-4,13,NA,TRBV30,few,CAWSGVETRWLFF,TGTGCCTGGAGTGGGGTCGAAACAAGGTGGCTGTTTTTT
TRBJ1-5,17,NA,TRBV19,NA,CASLPLSRGESNQPQHF,TGTGCCAGTTTGCCTCTCTCAAGGGGGGAATCCAATCAGCCCCAGCATTTT
TRBJ2-1,16,TRBD2,TRBV7-8,NA,CASSLKRDLSYNEQFF,TGTGCCAGCAGCTTAAAGCGGGATCTCTCCTACAATGAGCAGTTCTTC
TRBJ2-3,15,TRBD2,TRBV10-2,NA,CASRALAGEGDTQYF,TGCGCCAGCAGGGCGCTAGCGGGAGAGGGAGATACGCAGTATTTT
TRBJ1-2,12,NA,TRBV19,NA,CASSTDPYGYTF,TGTGCCAGTAGTACCGACCCATATGGCTACACCTTC
TRBJ2-4,17,TRBD1,TRBV18,NA,CASSPSRDRGDKNIQYF,TGTGCCAGCTCACCGTCCCGGGACAGGGGTGACAAAAACATTCAGTACTTC
TRBJ1-2,16,TRBD1,TRBV19,NA,CASRSPWTGGNYGYTF,TGTGCCAGTAGATCTCCTTGGACAGGGGGGAACTATGGCTACACCTTC
TRBJ2-2,15,NA,TRBV6-1,NA,CASTDASAPPGELFF,TGTGCCAGCACCGACGCAAGCGCCCCGCCCGGGGAGCTGTTTTTT
TRBJ2-1,14,TRBD2,TRBV6-5,NA,CASRVAGRYNEQFF,TGTGCCAGCAGAGTAGCGGGGCGATACAATGAGCAGTTCTTC
TRBJ1-2,14,TRBD1,TRBV5-6,NA,CASSSPGQGLVYTF,TGTGCCAGCAGCTCACCGGGACAGGGATTAGTCTACACCTTC
TRBJ1-1,17,NA,TRBV7-6,NA,CASSLAGQVGMNTEAFF,TGTGCCAGCAGCTTAGCCGGTCAGGTGGGGATGAACACTGAAGCTTTCTTT